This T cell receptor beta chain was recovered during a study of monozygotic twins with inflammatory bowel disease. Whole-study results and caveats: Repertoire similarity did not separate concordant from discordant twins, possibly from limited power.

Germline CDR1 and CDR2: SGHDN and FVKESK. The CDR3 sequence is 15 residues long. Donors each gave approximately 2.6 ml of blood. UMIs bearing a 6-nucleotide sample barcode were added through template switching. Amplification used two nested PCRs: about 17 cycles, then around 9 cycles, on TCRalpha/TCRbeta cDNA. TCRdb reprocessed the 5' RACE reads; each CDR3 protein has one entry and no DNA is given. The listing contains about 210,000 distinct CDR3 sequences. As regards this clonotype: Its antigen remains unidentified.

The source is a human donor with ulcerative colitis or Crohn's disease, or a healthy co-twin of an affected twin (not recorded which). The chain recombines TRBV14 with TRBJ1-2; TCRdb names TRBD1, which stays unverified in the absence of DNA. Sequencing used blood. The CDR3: CASSQTRQGNYGYTF. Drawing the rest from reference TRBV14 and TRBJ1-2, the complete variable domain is EAGVTQFPSHSVIEKGQTVTLRCDPISGHDNLYWYRRVMGKEIKFLLHFVKESKQDESGMPNNRFLAERTGGTYSTLKVQPAELEDSGVYFCASSQTRQGNYGYTFGSGTRLTVV.